This T cell receptor beta chain was captured in a study of PD-1 blockade in classical Hodgkin lymphoma. The data were produced by immunoSEQ multiplex PCR, yet TCRdb's version contains in-frame clones alone and is incomplete. Among some 19,000 clones listed, roughly four fifths were seen once. The CDR3 covers 11 residues. V gave up 2 bases and J gave up 9 bases, with 11 bases separating them. The germline gives CDR1 DFQATT, CDR2 SNEGSKA (reference sequence). Time point specified: cycle 4 day 1 (C4D1), after more than five weeks of nivolumab. The patients all showed relapse after autologous stem cell transplantation, while their brentuximab vedotin exposure varied. Out of thawed PBMCs, magnetic negative selection purified CD4+ T cells.

The source was CD4+ T cells from blood, collected before the fourth cycle of nivolumab. The source of this sequence is a human donor with classical Hodgkin lymphoma. The rearrangement uses TRBV20-1 and TRBJ2-7; no definite D call. CDR3 nucleotide sequence: TGCAGTGCTAGACGTGACCTTCCGCAGTACTTC. It codes for CSARRDLPQYF.